The next 18 T cell receptor beta chains were all read from a single sample in a study of T-cell memory formation after mild COVID-19. TCRdb reanalysed the 5' RACE reads using MiXCR and keeps one entry per CDR3 protein. The sample holds around 300,000 distinct CDR3 sequences; over 10% are singletons and the top ten take 20% to 25%. The sequencing sample was made of PBMCs or a T cell subset sorted from them (not recorded which). Receptor source: a man younger than 30 who had mild COVID-19 (a few samples of this study predate the infection). Cell type and time point are not known.

CDR3 protein: CASSFLAGEEQYF. DNA of the CDR3: TGTGCCAGCAGTTTTCTAGCGGGGGAGGAACAGTACTTC. V and J are TRBV12-3 or TRBV12-4 and TRBJ2-5; 10 positions match TRBD2. V dropped 3 bases and J dropped 11; count of bases not matched to a gene: 6. The CDR3 length is 13 residues.

The V call is TRBV27, the J call TRBJ1-2, with 8 bases identical to TRBD1. V dropped 8 bases and J dropped 8; count of bases not matched to a gene: 7. The CDR3 covers 12 residues. Germline CDR1 MNHEY, CDR2 SMNVEV (reference sequence). The CDR3 sequence: CASRQGSGGYTF. Here the CDR3 DNA reads TGTGCCAGCCGACAGGGGTCGGGGGGCTACACCTTC.

This clonotype was detected ten times or more. CDR3 region: CAISGGRDRASEQYF. The DNA of the CDR3 is TGTGCCATCAGTGGGGGGCGGGACAGGGCGTCCGAGCAGTACTTC. The gene calls are TRBV10-3 and TRBJ2-7, with TRBD1 identical over 9 bases. In germline, CDR1 is ENHRY, CDR2 SYGVKD. V was clipped by 4 bases and J by 6 bases; unmatched bases: 10. This CDR3 comprises 15 residues.

The rearrangement joins TRBV2 to TRBJ2-5; 8 bases align to TRBD1. Germline V lookup: CDR1 SNHLY, CDR2 FYNNEI. With 11 bases clipped from V and 4 bases from J, the junction kept 15 bases outside the gene matches. CDR3 size: 15 residues. The DNA of the CDR3 is TGTGCCGGCCTAACCGGGACAGGAGGACGAGAGACCCAGTACTTC. Its protein is CAGLTGTGGRETQYF.

The table lists this clonotype with a few counts. The gene calls are TRBV28 and TRBJ1-3, with D hard to call. CDR1 is MDHEN and CDR2 is SYDVKM in the germline V gene. There are 11 residues in the CDR3. V shed 7 bases and J shed 4 bases, with 5 bases lying between them. Written as DNA, the CDR3 is TGTGCCAGCATGACCGGAAACACCATATATTTT. The encoded protein is CASMTGNTIYF.

In this sample, this clonotype turned up a few times. The V gene is TRBV6-2 or TRBV6-3, the J gene TRBJ2-7, with D maybe TRBD2 (6 bases). The CDR3 spans 14 residues. Germline values: CDR1 MNHEY, CDR2 SVGEGT. The V end was cut by 6 bases, the J end by 5 bases, with 17 bases between. Here the CDR3 DNA reads TGTGCCAGCAGCTCGGGAGAGGAGGCCCACGAGCAGTACTTC. Translating gives CASSSGEEAHEQYF.

The table lists this clonotype with many counts. This chain joins TRBV20-1 and TRBJ2-3; D is perhaps TRBD2 (6 bases). The CDR3 length is 14 residues. CDR1 DFQATT and CDR2 SNEGSKA come from the germline V gene (reference sequence). V lost 4 bases and J lost 4, with 15 bases in between. The CDR3 coding sequence is TGCAGTGCTATGGGACCGAGGGAGGCAGATACGCAGTATTTT. Amino acid sequence: CSAMGPREADTQYF.

This clonotype was observed at least ten times. This sequence joins TRBV6-5 and TRBJ2-3; 11 bases map to TRBD2. The CDR3 totals 19 residues. V shed 0 bases, J shed 2 bases, and the junction held 10 bases outside the gene matches. Per the germline V gene, CDR1 is MNHEY and CDR2 is SVGAGI. The CDR3 nucleotides are TGTGCCAGCAGTTACTCGATCCCCACTAGCGGGGGCCTCACAGATACGCAGTATTTT. Its translation: CASSYSIPTSGGLTDTQYF.

This clonotype was detected only a few times. The rearrangement links TRBV20-1 to TRBJ2-7, with D tentatively TRBD1 (7 bases). Germline V lookup: CDR1 DFQATT, CDR2 SNEGSKA (reference sequence). V was trimmed by 6 bases and J by 3 bases, leaving 12 bases between them. The CDR3 runs 12 residues. CDR3 DNA: TGCAGTGCCAGGCGGGACAGCTACGAGCAGTACTTC. The encoded protein is CSARRDSYEQYF.

This clonotype was seen a few times. This chain connects TRBV6-2 or TRBV6-3 to TRBJ1-2; unclear D gene. In germline, CDR1 is MNHEY, CDR2 SVGEGT. CDR3 length: 11 amino acids. The V end lost 2 bases, the J end lost 8 bases, and 6 bases lay between the germline ends. As DNA, the CDR3 is TGTGCCAGCAGTTACCCAGCGGGCTACACCTTC. Translated: CASSYPAGYTF.

This clonotype was seen only a few times. This chain joins TRBV2 and TRBJ1-6, with D perhaps matching TRBD1 (5 bases). The ends were cut back, 10 bases at V and 6 bases at J, with 22 bases in the middle. CDR1 is SNHLY, CDR2 FYNNEI, per germline. The CDR3 is 16 residues long. Here the CDR3 DNA reads TGTGCCACCGAAGCCGACCCGGGACGGCGTAATTCACCCCTCCACTTT. The encoded protein is CATEADPGRRNSPLHF.

The rearrangement joins TRBV25-1 to TRBJ2-5, with TRBD1 matching over 7 bases. Germline V gene lookup returns CDR1 MGHDK and CDR2 SYGVNS. CDR3 size: 14 residues. The trim removed 8 bases at V and 5 bases at J, leaving 11 bases unmatched. CDR3 sequence (DNA): TGTGCCAGCGGGGACAGTAGATCGGTCGAGACCCAGTACTTC. Its protein is CASGDSRSVETQYF.

V and J are TRBV12-3 or TRBV12-4 and TRBJ1-2, with 11 bases aligning to TRBD1. The V segment lost 6 bases and the J segment 3 bases; nucleotides outside the gene matches: 9. The CDR3 is 16 residues long. Here the CDR3 DNA reads TGTGCCAGCAGCTTGGACAGGGGGCGAGGGTACTATGGCTACACCTTC. Encoded protein: CASSLDRGRGYYGYTF.

This clonotype was observed a few times. This chain connects TRBV5-1 to TRBJ2-2; D is uncertain. The CDR3 is made up of 11 amino acids. Trimming pared 4 bases from V and 9 bases from J, leaving 7 bases between. Germline V gene lookup returns CDR1 SGHRS and CDR2 YFSETQ. CDR3 in DNA: TGCGCCAGCAGCAGTACCCGGGAGCTGTTTTTT. Protein: CASSSTRELFF.

This clonotype was seen a handful of times. This rearrangement joins TRBV5-1 to TRBJ2-1; D is perhaps TRBD1 (5 bases). Germline V gene lookup returns CDR1 SGHRS and CDR2 YFSETQ. Trimming removed 5 bases from V and 2 bases from J, with 14 bases in between. This CDR3 is 15 amino acids long. The CDR3 bases are TGCGCCAGCAGGCCAACAGGTACGACCTACAATGAGCAGTTCTTC. Its translation: CASRPTGTTYNEQFF. Drawing the rest from reference TRBV5-1 and TRBJ2-1, the complete variable domain is KAGVTQTPRYLIKTRGQQVTLSCSPISGHRSVSWYQQTPGQGLQFLFEYFSETQRNKGNFPGRFSGRQFSNSRSEMNVSTLELGDSALYLCASRPTGTTYNEQFFGPGTRLTVL.

This clonotype has only a few counts. This chain joins TRBV4-1 and TRBJ1-1; the D gene is possibly TRBD1 (6 bases). V shed 1 base and J shed 4 bases, with 10 bases lying between them. CDR3 length: 14 amino acids. Germline loops: CDR1 MGHRA, CDR2 YSYEKL. The CDR3 DNA follows: TGCGCCAGCAGCCAAGCGTTGGGGGCCACTGAAGCTTTCTTT. Translation gives CASSQALGATEAFF.

This chain joins TRBV20-1 and TRBJ2-6; D ambiguous. The CDR3 length is 15 residues. CDR1 and CDR2 (germline): DFQATT, SNEGSKA (reference sequence). Between the trimmed V and J ends, which lost 6 bases and 4 bases, there was a span of 16 bases. The CDR3 nucleotides read TGCAGTGCCCCCCCGACCTGGTCGGGGGCCAACGTCCTGACTTTC. Protein: CSAPPTWSGANVLTF.

The V gene is TRBV10-3, the J gene TRBJ1-1; D uncertain. V was trimmed by 10 bases and J by 4 bases, leaving 19 bases between them. This CDR3 region has 14 residues. Germline loops: CDR1 ENHRY, CDR2 SYGVKD. CDR3 in amino acids: CATTDPGRATEAFF. The DNA of the CDR3 is TGTGCCACCACAGACCCCGGACGAGCCACTGAAGCTTTCTTT.